The T cell receptor beta chain described here comes from a study of OX40 agonist ivuxolimab in advanced cancers. Findings and caveats of the study: Dose levels from 0.1 to 3.0 mg/kg saw CD4+ and CD8+ blood T cells expand clonally by week 6. Clonal expansion in partial responders at 0.1-3.0 mg/kg ranked among the lowest.

Of note for this clone: Antigen unknown.

Patients with a history of autoimmune disease or on systemic immunosuppression were excluded. Baseline, cycle 4 day 1, and cycle 7 day 1 were the blood sampling points. Using immunoSEQ multiplex PCR, the repertoire was profiled, and TCRdb retains in-frame clones only, with some absent. The data hold some 70,000 clones, with 70% to 90% observed a single time. Germline V gene sequence: CDR1 MGHRA, CDR2 YSYEKL. The V and J ends lost 2 bases and 6 bases, in that order; junction bases with no gene match: 8. The CDR3 has 16 amino acids. The rearrangement uses TRBV4-1 and TRBJ1-1, with 11 bases identical to TRBD1. The TCR sequence derives from an adult with an advanced solid tumor such as melanoma, head and neck, liver or kidney cancer. Specimen: CD4+ or CD8+ T cells sorted from blood, collected in a trial of the OX40 agonist ivuxolimab. The CDR3 DNA reads as TGCGCCAGCAGCCAACCCGGGACAGGGGGTAGGGCTGAAGCTTTCTTT. Translation gives CASSQPGTGGRAEAFF.